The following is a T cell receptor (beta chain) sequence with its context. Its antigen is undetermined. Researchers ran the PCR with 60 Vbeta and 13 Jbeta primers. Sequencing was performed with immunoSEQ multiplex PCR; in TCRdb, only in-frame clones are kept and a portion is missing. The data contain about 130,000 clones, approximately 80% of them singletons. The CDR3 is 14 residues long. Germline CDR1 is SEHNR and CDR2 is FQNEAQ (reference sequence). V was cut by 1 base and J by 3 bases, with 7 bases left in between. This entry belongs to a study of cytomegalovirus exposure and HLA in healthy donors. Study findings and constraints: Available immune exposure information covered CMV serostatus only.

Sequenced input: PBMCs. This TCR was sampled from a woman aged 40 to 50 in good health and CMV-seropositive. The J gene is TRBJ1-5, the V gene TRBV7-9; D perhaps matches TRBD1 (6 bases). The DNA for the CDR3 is TGTGCCAGCAGCTTAGGGGACATCAATCAGCCCCAGCATTTT. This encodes CASSLGDINQPQHF.